Following are 11 T cell receptor beta chains from one sample sequenced in a study of T cell clones after liver transplantation. Sequenced by immunoSEQ multiplex PCR; TCRdb stores in-frame clones only, minus some. The sample shows 60,000 or so clones, 71% of them seen only once. The material sequenced was CD4+ T cells from blood, taken before liver transplant. The origin of the receptors is a human donor who received a liver transplant.

The chain uses TRBV5-1 and TRBJ1-2, with D perhaps TRBD1 (5 bases). This CDR3 comprises 15 residues. CDR1 is SGHRS, CDR2 YFSETQ, per germline. V lost 7 bases to trimming and J lost 8 bases, with 24 bases between them. The CDR3 sequence: CASGSVGQGLEGYTF. The CDR3 DNA follows: TGCGCCAGCGGCTCCGTGGGGCAGGGCTTAGAAGGCTACACCTTC.

V usage is TRBV20-1 and J usage is TRBJ1-1; D gene unclear. Deletions cut 6 bases from V and 1 base from J, with 6 bases between. The V gene's germline CDR1 is DFQATT and CDR2 SNEGSKA (reference sequence). There are 11 residues in the CDR3. The CDR3 loop is CSAEKNTEAFF. CDR3 DNA: TGCAGTGCCGAGAAGAACACTGAAGCTTTCTTT.

The CDR3 DNA sequence: TGTGCCTGGAGGAAGACAGGGTATCAAGAGACCCAGTACTTC. It translates to CAWRKTGYQETQYF. The genes are TRBV30 and TRBJ2-5; 7 bases align to TRBD1. The J segment lost 2 bases and the V segment lost 3 bases, leaving 6 bases of the junction unmatched. The CDR3 is 14 amino acids. The V gene's germline CDR1 is GTSNPN and CDR2 SVGIG (reference sequence).

This sequence joins TRBV11-2 and TRBJ2-1; the match to TRBD2 covers 9 bases. This CDR3 has 16 amino acids. The germline CDR1 and CDR2 sequences are SGHAT and FQNNGV. V gave up 5 bases and J gave up 7 bases; unmatched junction bases: 12. CDR3 region: CASSLLVAGAENEQFF. CDR3 sequence (DNA): TGTGCCAGCAGCCTCTTAGTAGCGGGGGCAGAGAATGAGCAGTTCTTC.

This clone occurred a few times. The chain couples TRBV2 to TRBJ2-2; 10 bases line up with TRBD2. Germline lookup yields CDR1 SNHLY and CDR2 FYNNEI. This CDR3 has 15 amino acids. Trimming at V came to 6 bases and at J to 2 bases, leaving 3 bases not matched to a gene. The CDR3 bases are TGTGCCAGCAGGGCTAGCGGGGGAAACACCGGGGAGCTGTTTTTT. Translated, it gives CASRASGGNTGELFF.

The gene calls are TRBV30 and TRBJ1-2; possibly TRBD1 for D (5 bases). V was clipped by 0 bases and J by 7 bases, with 12 bases between them. CDR1 and CDR2 (germline): GTSNPN, SVGIG (reference sequence). The CDR3 is 13 amino acids. CDR3 sequence reads: CAWSVRWGGGYTF. In nucleotides, the CDR3 is TGTGCCTGGAGTGTACGGTGGGGCGGTGGCTACACCTTC. The full variable domain, completed using reference TRBV30 and TRBJ1-2, is SQTIHQWPATLVQPVGSPLSLECTVEGTSNPNLYWYRQAAGRGLQLLFYSVGIGQISSEVPQNLSASRPQDRQFILSSKKLLLSDSGFYLCAWSVRWGGGYTFGSGTRLTVV.

The genes are TRBV4-1 and TRBJ1-6; 9 nucleotides match TRBD1. CDR1 and CDR2 from the germline V gene are MGHRA and YSYEKL. Unmatched junction bases numbered 8, after V lost 0 bases and J lost 2 bases. This CDR3 comprises 19 residues. For the CDR3, the DNA is TGCGCCAGCAGCCAAGATGGGACAGGGAGGGTGCCCTATAATTCACCCCTCCACTTT. The encoded protein is CASSQDGTGRVPYNSPLHF.

This sequence joins TRBV28 and TRBJ1-1; D is undetermined. V shed 4 bases and J shed 10 bases, with 13 bases lying between them. The CDR3 length is 12 residues. CDR1 and CDR2 (germline): MDHEN, SYDVKM. CDR3 sequence: CASSSREPGAFF. CDR3 DNA sequence: TGTGCCAGCAGTTCTAGGGAGCCGGGAGCTTTCTTT.

The chain links TRBV4-1 to TRBJ1-6; D remains unclear. Per germline, CDR1 MGHRA and CDR2 YSYEKL. The CDR3 extends over 14 amino acids. V was cut by 1 base and J by 7 bases, with 8 bases left in between. The CDR3 region is CASSQVVENSPLHF. CDR3 sequence (DNA): TGCGCCAGCAGCCAAGTCGTAGAAAATTCACCCCTCCACTTT.

The chain uses TRBV11-3 and TRBJ2-3; 10 bases are a match to TRBD2. CDR3 length: 16 amino acids. Germline CDR1 SGHNT, CDR2 YENEEA. With 4 bases clipped from V and 0 bases from J, the junction kept 4 bases outside the gene matches. The CDR3 DNA reads TGTGCCAGCAGCTCCGGGACTAGCGTTAGCACAGATACGCAGTATTTT. Translated: CASSSGTSVSTDTQYF. Full variable domain (outside the CDR3, taken from reference TRBV11-3 and TRBJ2-3): EAGVVQSPRYKIIEKKQPVAFWCNPISGHNTLYWYLQNLGQGPELLIRYENEEAVDDSQLPKDRFSAERLKGVDSTLKIQPAELGDSAVYLCASSSGTSVSTDTQYFGPGTRLTVL.

V is TRBV9 and J is TRBJ2-3; a weak D match, TRBD2 (7 bases). In germline, CDR1 is SGDLS, CDR2 YYNGEE. This CDR3 region has 16 residues. The ends were cut back, 4 bases at V and 3 bases at J, with 18 bases in the middle. In DNA, the CDR3 is TGTGCCAGCAGCCCTCACAGGGAGGGATGGACAGATACGCAGTATTTT. This codes for CASSPHREGWTDTQYF.